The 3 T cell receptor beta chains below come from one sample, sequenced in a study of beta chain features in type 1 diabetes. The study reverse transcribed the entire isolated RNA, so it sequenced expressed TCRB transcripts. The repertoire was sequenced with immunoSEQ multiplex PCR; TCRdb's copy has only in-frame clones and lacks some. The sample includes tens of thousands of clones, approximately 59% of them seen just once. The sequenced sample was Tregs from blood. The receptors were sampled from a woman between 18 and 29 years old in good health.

This CDR3 reads CAWSYRGREKLFF. For the CDR3, the DNA is TGTGCCTGGAGTTACAGGGGGCGTGAAAAACTGTTTTTT. The chain combines TRBV30 with TRBJ1-4, with TRBD1 identical over 9 bases. CDR3 length: 13 amino acids. Germline V CDR1 and CDR2: GTSNPN, SVGIG (reference sequence). V lost 2 bases, J lost 7 bases, and 2 bases stayed unmatched.

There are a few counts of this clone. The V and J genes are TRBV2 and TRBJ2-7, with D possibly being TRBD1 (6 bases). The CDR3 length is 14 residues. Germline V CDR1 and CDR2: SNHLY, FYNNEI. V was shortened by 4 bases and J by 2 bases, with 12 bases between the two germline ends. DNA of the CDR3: TGTGCCAGCAGTGCCGGGACATTGGCCTACGAGCAGTACTTC. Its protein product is CASSAGTLAYEQYF.

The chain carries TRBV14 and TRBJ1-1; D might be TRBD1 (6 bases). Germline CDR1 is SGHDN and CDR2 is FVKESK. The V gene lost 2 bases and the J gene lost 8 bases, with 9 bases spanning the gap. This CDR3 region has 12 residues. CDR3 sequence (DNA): TGTGCCAGCAGCCAATCGCAGGGGGAAGCTTTCTTT. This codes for CASSQSQGEAFF.